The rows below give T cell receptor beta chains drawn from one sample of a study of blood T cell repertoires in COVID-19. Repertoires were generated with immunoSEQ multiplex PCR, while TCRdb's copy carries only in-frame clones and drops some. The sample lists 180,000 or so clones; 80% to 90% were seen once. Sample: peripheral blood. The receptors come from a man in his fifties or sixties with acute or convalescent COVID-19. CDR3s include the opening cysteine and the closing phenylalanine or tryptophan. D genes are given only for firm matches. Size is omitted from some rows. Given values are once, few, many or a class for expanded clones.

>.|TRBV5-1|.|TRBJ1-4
CASSWEVNEKLFF
TGCGCCAGCAGTTGGGAGGTTAATGAAAAACTGTTTTTT
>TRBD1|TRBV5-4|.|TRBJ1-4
CASSFGQVEKLFF
TGTGCCAGCAGCTTCGGACAGGTGGAAAAACTGTTTTTT
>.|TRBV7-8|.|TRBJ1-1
CASSPSTRNTEAFF
TGTGCCAGCAGCCCTAGTACGAGGAACACTGAAGCTTTCTTT
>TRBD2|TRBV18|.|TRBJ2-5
CASSLSTTSGHQETQYF
TGTGCCAGCTCACTTAGCACGACTAGCGGACACCAAGAGACCCAGTACTTC
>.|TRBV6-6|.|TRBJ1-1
CASILVGNTEAFF
TGTGCCAGCATCTTAGTCGGGAACACTGAAGCTTTCTTT
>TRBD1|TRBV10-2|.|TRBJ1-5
CASSEWGQGSNQPQHF
TGCGCCAGCAGTGAGTGGGGACAGGGCTCCAATCAGCCCCAGCATTTT
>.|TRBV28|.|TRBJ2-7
CASSLVGGRNEQYF
TGTGCCAGCAGTTTAGTCGGGGGTAGGAACGAGCAGTACTTC
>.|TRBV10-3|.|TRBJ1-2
CAISESGQYGYTF
TGTGCCATCAGTGAGTCGGGCCAGTATGGCTACACCTTC
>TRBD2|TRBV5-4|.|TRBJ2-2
CASSLAGASGRAGELFF
TGTGCCAGCAGCTTGGCCGGGGCTAGCGGGAGGGCCGGGGAGCTGTTTTTT
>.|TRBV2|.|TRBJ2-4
CARGGDGNIQYF
TGTGCCAGAGGAGGGGATGGCAACATTCAGTACTTC
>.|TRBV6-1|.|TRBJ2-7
CASSEENFGSNEQYF
TGTGCCAGCAGTGAAGAGAACTTCGGGAGCAACGAGCAGTACTTC
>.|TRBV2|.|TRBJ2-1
CASSESRWYNEQFF
TGTGCCAGCAGTGAATCCAGGTGGTACAATGAGCAGTTCTTC
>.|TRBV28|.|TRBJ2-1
CASSPAGTLNREQFF
TGTGCCAGCAGTCCCGCCGGGACACTCAACCGGGAGCAGTTCTTC
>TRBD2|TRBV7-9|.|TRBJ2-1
CASSFLAEHNEQFF
TGTGCCAGCAGCTTCCTAGCGGAGCACAATGAGCAGTTCTTC
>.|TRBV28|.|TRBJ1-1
CASSLGPGDNTEAFF
TGTGCCAGCAGTTTGGGCCCAGGGGATAACACTGAAGCTTTCTTT
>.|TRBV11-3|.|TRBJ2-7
CASSSGGNSYEQYF
TGTGCCAGCAGCTCAGGTGGCAACTCCTACGAGCAGTACTTC
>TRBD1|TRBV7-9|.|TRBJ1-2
CASSLLGQGNGYTF
TGTGCCAGCAGCTTACTCGGACAGGGTAATGGCTACACCTTC
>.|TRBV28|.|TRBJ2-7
CASNGREQYF
TGTGCCAGCAATGGTCGGGAGCAGTACTTC
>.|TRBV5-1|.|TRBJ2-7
CASSLGSRDRRSYEQYF
TGCGCCAGCAGCTTGGGTTCGAGGGATAGACGGTCCTACGAGCAGTACTTC
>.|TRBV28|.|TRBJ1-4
CASRGGGGTNEKLFF
TGTGCCAGCAGGGGGGGAGGTGGGACTAATGAAAAACTGTTTTTT
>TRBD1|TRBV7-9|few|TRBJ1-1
CASSPGQGGGGTEAFF
TGTGCCAGCAGCCCAGGACAGGGAGGTGGGGGCACTGAAGCTTTCTTT
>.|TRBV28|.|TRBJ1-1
CASSELRAEAFF
TGTGCCAGCAGTGAACTCAGGGCTGAAGCTTTCTTT
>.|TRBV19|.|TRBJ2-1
CASSVALHSYNEQFF
TGTGCCAGTAGTGTAGCTTTACACTCCTACAATGAGCAGTTCTTC
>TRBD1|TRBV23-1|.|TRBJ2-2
CANRQGPHLPPSRMTELFF
TGCGCCAACCGACAGGGGCCCCACCTGCCCCCCTCTCGAATGACGGAGCTGTTTTTT
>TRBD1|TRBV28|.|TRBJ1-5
CASGGGRGRGQPQHF
TGTGCCAGCGGAGGGGGCAGGGGCCGAGGTCAGCCCCAGCATTTT
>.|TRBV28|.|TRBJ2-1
CASTMYRVQAGEQFF
TGTGCCAGCACCATGTACCGCGTCCAGGCCGGTGAGCAGTTCTTC
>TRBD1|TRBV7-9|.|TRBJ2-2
CASSTGTGGITGELFF
TGTGCCAGCAGCACCGGGACAGGGGGCATCACCGGGGAGCTGTTTTTT
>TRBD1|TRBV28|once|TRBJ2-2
CASSPRDRVGFSTGELFF
TGTGCCAGCAGTCCCCGGGACAGGGTGGGGTTTAGCACCGGGGAGCTGTTTTTT
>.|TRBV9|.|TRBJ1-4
CASSPSGVGNFNEKLFF
TGTGCCAGCAGCCCCTCCGGGGTCGGAAACTTTAATGAAAAACTGTTTTTT
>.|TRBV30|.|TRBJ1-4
CAWSVWGEEKLFF
TGTGCCTGGAGTGTATGGGGAGAGGAAAAACTGTTTTTT